This entry features one T cell receptor (beta chain) sequence. The CDR3 spans 14 residues. Per germline, CDR1 SGHRS and CDR2 YFSETQ. The V gene end was trimmed by 5 bases and the J gene end by 6 bases; junction bases not matched to a gene: 6. As processed by the authors: Quantification of nucleated cells was approximated via reference gene primer amplification. Clones were sequenced by immunoSEQ multiplex PCR, and TCRdb holds only the in-frame ones, with some missing. V, J and clone size were drawn from that table, and D and trimming were deduced from the DNA. The sample holds 70,000 or so clones, approximately 83% seen once. The data are from a study of blood T cell repertoires in COVID-19. Looking at the study overall: The United States, Italy and Spain provided the acute and convalescent COVID-19 samples. Sources were T cells, B-cell-depleted T cells, or PBMCs; the material itself was cDNA or gDNA.

The J gene is TRBJ2-3, the V gene TRBV5-1; TRBD2 agrees at 10 bases. Sequencing was performed on peripheral blood. The receptor comes from a man older than 75 with active or convalescent COVID-19. The CDR3 coding sequence is TGCGCCAGCAGGTACCAGGGACTAGCGGATACGCAGTATTTT. Translating it yields CASRYQGLADTQYF.